This T cell receptor beta chain is drawn from a study of CD8 T cells in ankylosing spondylitis. A single record per CDR3 protein comes from TCRdb applying MiXCR to the 5' RACE reads. The sample has over 450,000 distinct CDR3 sequences, roughly 13% seen once. The study's findings and limits: Disease-linked clones were reportedly significantly enriched in matched ankylosing spondylitis synovial fluid. Ankylosing spondylitis blood seemed to carry a telltale TCR beta motif made of under ten highly homologous variants. Prior work had noted some motif variants in reactive arthritis blood and synovial fluid.

Trimming removed 3 bases at V and 4 bases at J, with 12 bases between. The CDR3 loop spans 14 amino acids. Germline-derived CDR1 and CDR2 are SEHNR and FQNEAQ (reference sequence). For this clonotype: Its target is not known.

J is TRBJ1-1 and V is TRBV7-9; D gene ambiguous. Sequencing was carried out using blood, either unsorted or a sorted T cell fraction (not recorded which). This TCR came from a male donor with ankylosing spondylitis. CDR3 protein: CASSFGEGSTEAFF. CDR3 DNA sequence: TGTGCCAGCAGCTTTGGCGAGGGTAGCACTGAAGCTTTCTTT.